The 18 T cell receptor beta chains reported below all come from one sample, sequenced in a study of graft-versus-host responses after intestinal transplantation. No antigens are known for them. Assay used: immunoSEQ multiplex PCR; TCRdb lists only in-frame clones, some missing. Of tens of thousands of clones detected, around 86% appear once; the ten largest clones hold about a sixth. Specimen: unstimulated CD8+ T cells sorted from spleen or lymph node cells, collected before intestinal transplant. The origin of the receptors is a human donor who received an intestinal transplant.

This chain connects TRBV7-9 to TRBJ1-4; TRBD1 might be the D (5 bases). Germline V gene sequence: CDR1 SEHNR, CDR2 FQNEAQ (reference sequence). The CDR3 has 17 residues. V gave up 5 bases and J gave up 7 bases, with 23 bases separating them. In DNA form, the CDR3 reads TGTGCCAGCAGCAAACCCCCGACAGACCCGAAGGGTGAAAAACTGTTTTTT. Residues: CASSKPPTDPKGEKLFF.

The J gene is TRBJ1-1, the V gene TRBV6-5, with D perhaps TRBD1 (5 bases). Trimming pared 5 bases from V and 0 bases from J, leaving 13 bases between. The CDR3 consists of 15 residues. Germline V gives CDR1 MNHEY, CDR2 SVGAGI. The CDR3 region is CASSPGTALNTEAFF. The DNA for the CDR3 is TGTGCCAGCAGTCCCGGGACGGCCTTGAACACTGAAGCTTTCTTT.

J is TRBJ2-3 and V is TRBV28; D possibly corresponds to TRBD2 (5 bases). Germline CDR1 MDHEN, CDR2 SYDVKM. The CDR3 is 16 amino acids. V lost 3 bases and J 2 bases, leaving 15 bases between the germline ends. In nucleotides, the CDR3 is TGTGCCAGCAGTTTCCTTACTAGTGGAGACACAGATACGCAGTATTTT. Translation: CASSFLTSGDTDTQYF.

The sample holds a few counts of this clone. The V gene is TRBV5-5, the J gene TRBJ2-7; D may be TRBD2 (6 bases). Trimming cost V 5 bases and J 3 bases, with 12 bases left between them. The CDR3 contains 13 residues. Germline V gene data show CDR1 as SGHKS and CDR2 as YYEKEE (reference sequence). CDR3 sequence: CASSVWGDYEQYF. CDR3 in DNA: TGTGCCAGCAGTGTGTGGGGGGACTACGAGCAGTACTTC.

This rearrangement joins TRBV5-4 to TRBJ2-3; 8 nucleotides align to TRBD2. The CDR3 has 18 amino acids. V shed 3 bases, J shed 3 bases, and the junction held 15 bases outside the gene matches. CDR1 SGHNT and CDR2 YYREEE come from the germline V gene (reference sequence). CDR3 DNA: TGTGCCAGCAGCTGGGGGGTAGCGGGAATCTCGGAGACAGATACGCAGTATTTT. Residues: CASSWGVAGISETDTQYF.

The rearrangement joins TRBV2 to TRBJ2-7; 9 bases match TRBD2. The CDR3 length is 15 residues. V trimming: 7 bases; J trimming: 7 bases; junction bases outside the gene matches: 14. Germline loops: CDR1 SNHLY, CDR2 FYNNEI. CDR3 sequence: CASMEAGGQVTEQYF. The CDR3 nucleotides are TGTGCCAGCATGGAGGCGGGGGGGCAAGTAACGGAGCAGTACTTC.

The V and J genes are TRBV7-6 and TRBJ2-1; D is uncertain. The CDR3 spans 13 residues. The germline V gene has CDR1 SGHVS and CDR2 FNYEAQ. The V and J ends lost 6 bases and 6 bases respectively, with 12 bases between them. This CDR3 is CASRPGLGNEQFF. The DNA of the CDR3 is TGTGCCAGCAGACCGGGTTTGGGCAATGAGCAGTTCTTC. The complete variable domain, with remaining parts taken from reference TRBV7-6 and TRBJ2-1, reads GAGVSQSPRYKVTKRGQDVALRCDPISGHVSLYWYRQALGQGPEFLTYFNYEAQQDKSGLPNDRFSAERPEGSISTLTIQRTEQRDSAMYRCASRPGLGNEQFFGPGTRLTVL.

This sequence joins TRBV19 and TRBJ2-7; perhaps TRBD2 as D (6 bases). This CDR3 contains 16 residues. Germline CDR1 is LNHDA and CDR2 is SQIVND (reference sequence). V was clipped by 2 bases and J by 3 bases, with 17 bases between them. CDR3 coding DNA: TGTGCCAGTAGTATATTGGCGGGGTCCTCGGGCTACGAGCAGTACTTC. This sequence encodes CASSILAGSSGYEQYF.

The V gene is TRBV5-4, the J gene TRBJ2-1, with a weak D call TRBD2 (7 bases). V lost 2 bases to trimming and J lost 7 bases, with 13 bases between them. The CDR3 spans 14 residues. Germline values: CDR1 SGHNT, CDR2 YYREEE (reference sequence). CDR3 residues: CASSFGGARNEQFF. CDR3 in DNA: TGTGCCAGCAGCTTTGGGGGGGCGCGGAATGAGCAGTTCTTC.

The chain recombines TRBV29-1 with TRBJ2-1; no reliable D call. Germline CDR1 reads SQVTM; CDR2 reads ANQGSEA. The V gene lost 3 bases and the J gene lost 0 bases, with 3 bases spanning the gap. The CDR3 length is 12 residues. CDR3 residues: CSVESSYNEQFF. In DNA form, the CDR3 reads TGCAGCGTTGAGAGCTCCTACAATGAGCAGTTCTTC.

The chain links TRBV9 to TRBJ2-7; 10 nucleotides match TRBD2. Germline V gene lookup returns CDR1 SGDLS and CDR2 YYNGEE. The trim removed 2 bases at V and 4 bases at J, leaving 0 bases unmatched. The CDR3 is made up of 13 amino acids. The CDR3 protein is CASSVGLAYEQYF. The DNA for the CDR3 is TGTGCCAGCAGCGTGGGACTAGCGTACGAGCAGTACTTC. Complete variable domain (other parts from reference TRBV9 and TRBJ2-7): DSGVTQTPKHLITATGQRVTLRCSPRSGDLSVYWYQQSLDQGLQFLIQYYNGEERAKGNILERFSAQQFPDLHSELNLSSLELGDSALYFCASSVGLAYEQYFGPGTRLTVT.

This clone occurred once. V gene TRBV5-5 combines with J gene TRBJ2-7; 11 bases line up with TRBD2. The CDR3 loop spans 16 amino acids. J lost 4 bases, V lost 2 bases, and 8 bases had no gene match. CDR1 and CDR2 (germline): SGHKS, YYEKEE (reference sequence). CDR3 nucleotide sequence: TGTGCCAGCAGCTTTTTTAGCGGGGGGGCCTTGTACGAGCAGTACTTC. It translates to CASSFFSGGALYEQYF.

This chain uses TRBV19 with TRBJ2-5; TRBD2 matches 9 bases. Trimming took 5 bases from V and 5 from J; bases not matched to a gene: 3. Germline CDR1 and CDR2: LNHDA and SQIVND (reference sequence). The CDR3 runs to 13 residues. CDR3 sequence (DNA): TGTGCCAGTAGTTGTCTAGCGGGGGAGACCCAGTACTTC. Amino acid sequence: CASSCLAGETQYF.

This clone appeared once. The J gene is TRBJ1-5, the V gene TRBV2, with TRBD1 as a possible D gene (6 bases). The germline CDR1 and CDR2 sequences are SNHLY and FYNNEI. V lost 2 bases, J lost 4 bases, and 12 bases lay in between. The CDR3 consists of 15 residues. The CDR3 reads CASSEPGARNQPQHF. The CDR3 DNA reads as TGTGCCAGCAGTGAACCGGGGGCGCGGAATCAGCCCCAGCATTTT.

The V gene is TRBV4-1, the J gene TRBJ1-1, with a possible D match to TRBD1 (5 bases). Looked up from germline, CDR1 is MGHRA and CDR2 is YSYEKL. The CDR3 contains 15 residues. V was pared by 0 bases and J by 5 bases, with 13 bases between. The CDR3 is CASSQDRVDGTEAFF. CDR3 in DNA: TGCGCCAGCAGCCAAGACAGGGTTGACGGAACTGAAGCTTTCTTT.

The V call is TRBV27, the J call TRBJ2-1; 7 nucleotides agree with TRBD2. The germline V gene has CDR1 MNHEY and CDR2 SMNVEV (reference sequence). This CDR3 has 17 residues. Trimming took 2 bases from V and 6 from J; bases not matched to a gene: 13. CDR3 nucleotides: TGTGCCAGCAGTTTAAACTTTCCGGGACTACCTTTCAATGAGCAGTTCTTC. Residues: CASSLNFPGLPFNEQFF.

The chain employs TRBV6-1 and TRBJ2-3, with TRBD2 as a possible D gene (6 bases). The CDR3 is made up of 13 amino acids. From germline, CDR1 is MNHNS and CDR2 SASEGT. V lost 6 bases and J 5 bases, leaving 12 bases between the germline ends. Here the CDR3 DNA reads TGTGCCAGCAGGGCGCGGGGCAAAGATACGCAGTATTTT. It encodes CASRARGKDTQYF.

The V gene is TRBV13, the J gene TRBJ1-5; the D gene is possibly TRBD1 (6 bases). The germline V gene encodes CDR1 PRHDT and CDR2 FYEKMQ (reference sequence). Trimming took off 5 bases at V and 0 bases at J, with 11 bases between the two ends. The CDR3 is 15 amino acids. The CDR3 loop is CASSVGAGSNQPQHF. In DNA, the CDR3 is TGTGCCAGCAGCGTGGGGGCGGGTAGCAATCAGCCCCAGCATTTT.